This T cell receptor beta chain was recovered during a study of shared clonotypes between healthy human individuals. General study points: Against clonotypes common to all four donors, non-shared ones had lower generation probabilities. Collection of samples was limited to blood; tissue repertoires likely differ. Naive subsets usually exceeded memory subsets in estimated richness.

To note about this clone: The target antigen is unknown.

The study ran the assay at deep level. Method: immunoSEQ multiplex PCR; TCRdb's copy keeps in-frame clones and lacks some. Among over 1.5 million clones, about 98% were seen once, and the ten largest hold about 0.45%. V lost 0 bases, J lost 8 bases, and 21 bases lay in between. CDR1 SGDLS and CDR2 YYNGEE come from the germline V gene. The CDR3 is 17 residues long. Sequences were obtained from naive CD4+ T cells sorted from blood. Sample subset: CD45RA+ positively selected. The V and J genes are TRBV9 and TRBJ2-1; TRBD2 might be the D (6 bases). The source is a man in his thirties or forties in good health. CDR3 amino acids: CASSVVPGGLGGDEQFF. CDR3 bases: TGTGCCAGCAGCGTAGTTCCTGGAGGTCTGGGAGGTGATGAGCAGTTCTTC.